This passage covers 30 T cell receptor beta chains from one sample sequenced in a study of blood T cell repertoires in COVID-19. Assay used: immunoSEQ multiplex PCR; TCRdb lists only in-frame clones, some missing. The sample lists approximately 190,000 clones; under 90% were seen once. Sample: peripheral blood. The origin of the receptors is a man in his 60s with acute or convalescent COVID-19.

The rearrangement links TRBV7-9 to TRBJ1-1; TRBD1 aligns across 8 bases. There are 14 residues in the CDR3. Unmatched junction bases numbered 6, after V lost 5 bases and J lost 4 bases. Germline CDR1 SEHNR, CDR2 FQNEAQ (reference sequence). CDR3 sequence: CASSQDRVSTEAFF. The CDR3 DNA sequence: TGTGCCAGCAGCCAGGACAGGGTCTCCACTGAAGCTTTCTTT.

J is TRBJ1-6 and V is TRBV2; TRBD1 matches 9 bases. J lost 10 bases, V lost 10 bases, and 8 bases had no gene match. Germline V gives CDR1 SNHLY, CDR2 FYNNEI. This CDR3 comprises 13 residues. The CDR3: CANAGQGASPLHF. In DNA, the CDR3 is TGTGCCAACGCGGGACAGGGAGCCTCACCCCTCCACTTT.

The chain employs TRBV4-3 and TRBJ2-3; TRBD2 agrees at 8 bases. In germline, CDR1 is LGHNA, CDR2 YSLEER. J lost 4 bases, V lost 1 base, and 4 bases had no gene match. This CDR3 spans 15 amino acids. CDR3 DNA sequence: TGCGCCAGCAGCCAAGCCGGGGGGGTGGCAGATACGCAGTATTTT. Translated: CASSQAGGVADTQYF.

The CDR3 sequence: CASSLLSNQPQHF. The CDR3 nucleotides are TGCGCCAGCAGTCTCCTTAGCAATCAGCCCCAGCATTTT. The chain employs TRBV23-1 and TRBJ1-5; D unclear. TRBV23-1 is sorted into the ORF group, with uncertain function. V gave up 4 bases and J gave up 0 bases, with 4 bases separating them. This CDR3 contains 13 residues.

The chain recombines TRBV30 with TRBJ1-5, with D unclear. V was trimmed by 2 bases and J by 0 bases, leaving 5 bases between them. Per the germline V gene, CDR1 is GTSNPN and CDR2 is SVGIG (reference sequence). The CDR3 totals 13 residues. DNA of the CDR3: TGTGCCTGGAGTAGGAGTAGCAATCAGCCCCAGCATTTT. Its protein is CAWSRSSNQPQHF.

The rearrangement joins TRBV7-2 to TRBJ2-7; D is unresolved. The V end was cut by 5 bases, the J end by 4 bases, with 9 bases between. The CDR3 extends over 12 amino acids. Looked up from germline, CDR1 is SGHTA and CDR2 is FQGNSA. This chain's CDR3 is CASSSTTYEQYF. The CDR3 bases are TGTGCCAGCAGCAGTACGACTTACGAGCAGTACTTC.

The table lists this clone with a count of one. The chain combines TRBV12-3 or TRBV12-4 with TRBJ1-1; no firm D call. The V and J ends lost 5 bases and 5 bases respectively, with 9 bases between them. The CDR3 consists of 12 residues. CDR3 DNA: TGTGCCAGCAGTAACAGTGCTACTGAAGCTTTCTTT. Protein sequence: CASSNSATEAFF.

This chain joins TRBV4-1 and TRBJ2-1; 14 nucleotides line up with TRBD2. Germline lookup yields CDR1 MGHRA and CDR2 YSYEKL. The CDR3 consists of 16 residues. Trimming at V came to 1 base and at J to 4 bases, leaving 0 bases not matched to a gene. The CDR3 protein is CASSQGTSGRYNEQFF. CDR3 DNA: TGCGCCAGCAGCCAAGGGACTAGCGGGAGGTACAATGAGCAGTTCTTC.

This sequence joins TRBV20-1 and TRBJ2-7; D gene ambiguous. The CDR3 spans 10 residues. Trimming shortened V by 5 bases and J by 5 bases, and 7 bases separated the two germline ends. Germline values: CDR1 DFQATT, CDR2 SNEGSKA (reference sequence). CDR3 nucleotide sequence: TGCAGTGCTGTAGCAAACGAGCAGTACTTC. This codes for CSAVANEQYF.

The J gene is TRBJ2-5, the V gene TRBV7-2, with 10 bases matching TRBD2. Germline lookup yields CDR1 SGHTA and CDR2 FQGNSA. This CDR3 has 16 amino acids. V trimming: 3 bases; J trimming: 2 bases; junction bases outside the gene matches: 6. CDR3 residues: CASSLGVAGGQETQYF. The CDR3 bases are TGTGCCAGCAGCTTGGGAGTAGCGGGGGGACAAGAGACCCAGTACTTC.

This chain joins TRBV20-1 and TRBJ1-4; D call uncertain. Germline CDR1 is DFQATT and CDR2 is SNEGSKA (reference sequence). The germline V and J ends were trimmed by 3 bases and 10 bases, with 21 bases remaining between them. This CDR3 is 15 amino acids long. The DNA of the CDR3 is TGCAGTGCTAGTGTGACTGATGTAACAACTGGAAAACTGTTTTTT. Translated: CSASVTDVTTGKLFF.

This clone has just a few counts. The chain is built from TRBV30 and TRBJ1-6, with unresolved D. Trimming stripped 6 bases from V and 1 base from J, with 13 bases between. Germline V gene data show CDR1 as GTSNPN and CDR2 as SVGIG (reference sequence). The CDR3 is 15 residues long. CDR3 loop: CACPPRESYNSPLHF. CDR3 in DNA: TGTGCCTGCCCCCCACGGGAATCCTATAATTCACCCCTCCACTTT.

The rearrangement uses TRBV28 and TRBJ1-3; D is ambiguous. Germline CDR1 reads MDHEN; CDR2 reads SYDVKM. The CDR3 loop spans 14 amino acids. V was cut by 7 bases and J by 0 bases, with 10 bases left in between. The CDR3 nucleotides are TGTGCCAGCATGGCAAGAAACTCTGGAAACACCATATATTTT. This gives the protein CASMARNSGNTIYF.

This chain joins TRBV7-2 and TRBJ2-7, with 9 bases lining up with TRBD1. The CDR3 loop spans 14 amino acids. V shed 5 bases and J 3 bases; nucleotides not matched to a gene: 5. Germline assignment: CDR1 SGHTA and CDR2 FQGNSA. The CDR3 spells CASSQPGQGYEQYF. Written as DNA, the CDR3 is TGTGCCAGCAGCCAACCGGGACAGGGCTACGAGCAGTACTTC.

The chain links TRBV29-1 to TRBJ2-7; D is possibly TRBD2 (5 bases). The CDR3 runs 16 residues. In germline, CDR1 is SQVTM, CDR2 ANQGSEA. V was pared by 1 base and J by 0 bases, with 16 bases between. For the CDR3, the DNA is TGCAGCGTTGAAGGTCTAGAGGGAAATCCCTCCTACGAGCAGTACTTC. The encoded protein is CSVEGLEGNPSYEQYF.

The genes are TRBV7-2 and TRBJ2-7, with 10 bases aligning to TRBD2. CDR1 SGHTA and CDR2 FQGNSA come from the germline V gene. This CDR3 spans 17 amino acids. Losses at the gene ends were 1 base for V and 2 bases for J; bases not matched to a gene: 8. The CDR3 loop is CASSLEGILAGTYEQYF. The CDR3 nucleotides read TGTGCCAGCAGCTTAGAGGGGATACTAGCGGGAACCTACGAGCAGTACTTC.

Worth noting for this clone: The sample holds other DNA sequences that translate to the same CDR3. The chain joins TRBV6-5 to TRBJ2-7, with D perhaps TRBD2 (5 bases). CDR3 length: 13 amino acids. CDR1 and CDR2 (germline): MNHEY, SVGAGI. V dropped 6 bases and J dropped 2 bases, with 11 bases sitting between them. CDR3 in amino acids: CASRTSGTYEQYF. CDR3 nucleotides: TGTGCCAGCAGGACCTCGGGAACCTACGAGCAGTACTTC.

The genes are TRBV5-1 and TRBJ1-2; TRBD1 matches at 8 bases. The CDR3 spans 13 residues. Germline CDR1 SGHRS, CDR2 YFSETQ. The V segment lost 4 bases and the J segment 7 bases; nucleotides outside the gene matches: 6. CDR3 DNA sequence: TGCGCCAGCAGCCCCGGACAGGGAAGTGGCTACACCTTC. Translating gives CASSPGQGSGYTF.

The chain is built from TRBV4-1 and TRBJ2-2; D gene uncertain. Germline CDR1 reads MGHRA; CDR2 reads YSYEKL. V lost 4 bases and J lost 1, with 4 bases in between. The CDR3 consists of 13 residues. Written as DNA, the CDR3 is TGCGCCAGCAGCCTTCGGAACACCGGGGAGCTGTTTTTT. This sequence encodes CASSLRNTGELFF.

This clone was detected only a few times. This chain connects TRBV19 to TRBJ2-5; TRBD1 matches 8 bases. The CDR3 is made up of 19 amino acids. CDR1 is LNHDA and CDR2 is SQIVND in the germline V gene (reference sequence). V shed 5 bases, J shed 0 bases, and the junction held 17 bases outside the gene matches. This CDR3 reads CASSSNPASTGDYQETQYF. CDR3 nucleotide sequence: TGTGCCAGTAGTTCAAACCCCGCTTCGACAGGGGATTACCAAGAGACCCAGTACTTC. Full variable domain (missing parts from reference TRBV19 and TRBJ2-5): DGGITQSPKYLFRKEGQNVTLSCEQNLNHDAMYWYRQDPGQGLRLIYYSQIVNDFQKGDIAEGYSVSREKKESFPLTVTSAQKNPTAFYLCASSSNPASTGDYQETQYFGPGTRLLVL.

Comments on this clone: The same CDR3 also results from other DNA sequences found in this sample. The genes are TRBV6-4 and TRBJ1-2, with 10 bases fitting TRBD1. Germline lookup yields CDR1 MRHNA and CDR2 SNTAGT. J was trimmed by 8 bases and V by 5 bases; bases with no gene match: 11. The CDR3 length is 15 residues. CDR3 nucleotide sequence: TGTGCCAGCAGTCCAAACTCCGGGACAGGGGAAGGCTACACCTTC. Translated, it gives CASSPNSGTGEGYTF.

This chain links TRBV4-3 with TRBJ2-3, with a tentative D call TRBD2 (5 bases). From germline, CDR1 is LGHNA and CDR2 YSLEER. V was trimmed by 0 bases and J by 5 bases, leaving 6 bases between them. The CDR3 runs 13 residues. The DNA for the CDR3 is TGCGCCAGCAGCCAAGATCGGGGAGATACGCAGTATTTT. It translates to CASSQDRGDTQYF.

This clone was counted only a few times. The CDR3 DNA reads TGTGCCAGCAGTTATTCCAATCGAAGGGGGTTCCCCGAGCAGTACTTC. This sequence encodes CASSYSNRRGFPEQYF. This chain joins TRBV6-2 or TRBV6-3 and TRBJ2-7; possibly TRBD1 for D (6 bases). There are 16 residues in the CDR3. Germline V gene data show CDR1 as MNHEY and CDR2 as SVGEGT. Trimming left V 3 bases short and J 6 bases short, with 21 bases between.

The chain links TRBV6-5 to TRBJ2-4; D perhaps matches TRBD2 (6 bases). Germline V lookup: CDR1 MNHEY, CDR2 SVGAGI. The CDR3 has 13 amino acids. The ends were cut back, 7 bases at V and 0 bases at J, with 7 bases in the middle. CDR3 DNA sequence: TGTGCCAGCACGGGACTAGCCAAAAACATTCAGTACTTC. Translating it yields CASTGLAKNIQYF.

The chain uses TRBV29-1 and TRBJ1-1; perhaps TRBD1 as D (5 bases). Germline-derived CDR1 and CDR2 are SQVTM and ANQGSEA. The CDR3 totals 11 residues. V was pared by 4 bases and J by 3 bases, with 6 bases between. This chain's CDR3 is CSVAGDTEAFF. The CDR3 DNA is TGCAGCGTTGCGGGGGACACTGAAGCTTTCTTT.

CDR3 bases: TGTGCCAGCAGCCAAGGAGGAGGTGGGAACACTGAAGCTTTCTTT. Protein sequence: CASSQGGGGNTEAFF. The V call is TRBV4-2, the J call TRBJ1-1, with D hard to call. CDR1 is LGHNA, CDR2 YNFKEQ, per germline. This CDR3 contains 15 residues. With 1 base removed from V and 1 base from J, the gap between germline ends came to 10 bases.

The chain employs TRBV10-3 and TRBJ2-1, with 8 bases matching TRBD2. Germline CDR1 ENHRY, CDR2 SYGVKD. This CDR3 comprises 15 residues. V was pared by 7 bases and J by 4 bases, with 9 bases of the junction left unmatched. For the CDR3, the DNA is TGTGCCATCAATTCGGGAGCGGGAGCTTACAATGAGCAGTTCTTC. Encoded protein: CAINSGAGAYNEQFF.

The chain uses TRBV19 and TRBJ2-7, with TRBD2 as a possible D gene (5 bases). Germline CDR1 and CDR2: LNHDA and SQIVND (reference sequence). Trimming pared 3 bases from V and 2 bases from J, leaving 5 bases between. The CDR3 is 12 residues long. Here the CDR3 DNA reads TGTGCCAGTAGTATGGGAGCCTACGAGCAGTACTTC. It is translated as CASSMGAYEQYF.

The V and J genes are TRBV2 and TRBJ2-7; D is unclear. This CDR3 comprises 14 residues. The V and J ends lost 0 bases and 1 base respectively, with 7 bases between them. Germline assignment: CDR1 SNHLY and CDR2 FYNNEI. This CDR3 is CASSEALNSYEQYF. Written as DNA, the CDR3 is TGTGCCAGCAGTGAAGCGCTAAATTCCTACGAGCAGTACTTC.

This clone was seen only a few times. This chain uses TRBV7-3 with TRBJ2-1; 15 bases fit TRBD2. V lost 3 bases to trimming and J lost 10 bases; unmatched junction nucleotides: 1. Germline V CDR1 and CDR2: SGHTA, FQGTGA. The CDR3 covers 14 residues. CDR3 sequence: CASSFGLAGGEQFF. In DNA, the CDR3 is TGTGCCAGCAGCTTCGGACTAGCGGGAGGGGAGCAGTTCTTC.